These 11 T cell receptor beta chains were sequenced from one sample in a study of blood T cells in healthy people across ages. Sample-barcoded 5' priming and a J-beta primer mix drove a second PCR of roughly 6 to 12 cycles. One entry per CDR3 protein, called by TCRdb with MiXCR from the 5' RACE reads. This sample has over a million distinct CDR3 sequences, with roughly 24% found just once. The data also belong to a second study, concerning T cells of mothers and their children.

Sequencing input: blood. These TCRs come from a girl aged 2-10 years in good health.

The chain employs TRBV4-2 and TRBJ2-1, with D perhaps matching TRBD2 (5 bases). This CDR3 is 17 amino acids long. Germline V gene data show CDR1 as LGHNA and CDR2 as YNFKEQ. Trimming took off 1 base at V and 0 bases at J, with 13 bases between the two ends. This CDR3 reads CASSQGSGPSSYNEQFF. As DNA, the CDR3 is TGTGCCAGCAGCCAAGGAAGCGGCCCGAGCTCCTACAATGAGCAGTTCTTC.

The chain couples TRBV25-1 to TRBJ1-2, with 7 bases lining up with TRBD1. The V gene's germline CDR1 is MGHDK and CDR2 SYGVNS. The CDR3 spans 15 residues. With V trimmed by 6 bases and J by 7 bases, 14 bases remained unmatched. CDR3 nucleotides: TGTGCCAGCAGCCCTCCGGTGAGGGGGCAGGGTGGCTACACCTTC. It is translated as CASSPPVRGQGGYTF.

The chain is built from TRBV4-3 and TRBJ2-5; TRBD2 agrees at 11 bases. Germline CDR1 is LGHNA and CDR2 is YSLEER. V dropped 1 base and J dropped 1; count of bases not matched to a gene: 8. This CDR3 spans 18 amino acids. The CDR3 here is CASSQVALAGAIQETQYF. The CDR3 DNA follows: TGCGCCAGCAGCCAAGTAGCACTAGCGGGGGCGATCCAAGAGACCCAGTACTTC.

This clonotype appeared a few times. The rearrangement joins TRBV5-1 to TRBJ2-5; TRBD1 is a possible D gene (6 bases). V was shortened by 3 bases and J by 1 base, with 13 bases between the two germline ends. This CDR3 is built from 15 residues. Germline values: CDR1 SGHRS, CDR2 YFSETQ. The CDR3, as DNA: TGCGCCAGCAGCTACCTAACAGGGTCCCAAGAGACCCAGTACTTC. As protein: CASSYLTGSQETQYF. Full variable domain (rest looked up from reference TRBV5-1 and TRBJ2-5): KAGVTQTPRYLIKTRGQQVTLSCSPISGHRSVSWYQQTPGQGLQFLFEYFSETQRNKGNFPGRFSGRQFSNSRSEMNVSTLELGDSALYLCASSYLTGSQETQYFGPGTRLLVL.

The chain uses TRBV5-1 and TRBJ2-7, with TRBD1 matching 8 bases. The CDR3 runs to 15 residues. Unmatched junction bases numbered 6, after V lost 1 base and J lost 3 bases. Looked up from germline, CDR1 is SGHRS and CDR2 is YFSETQ. CDR3 coding DNA: TGCGCCAGCAGCTTGTATTCGGGACAGGACTACGAGCAGTACTTC. The encoded protein is CASSLYSGQDYEQYF.

This clonotype was found a few times. In nucleotides, the CDR3 is TGTGCCAGCAGGGCGGGAGTCACCTACGAGCAGTACTTC. Translation: CASRAGVTYEQYF. The chain recombines TRBV7-8 with TRBJ2-7, with 7 bases matching TRBD2. CDR1 and CDR2 from the germline V gene are SGHVS and FQNEAQ. With 6 bases clipped from V and 2 bases from J, the junction kept 4 bases outside the gene matches. The CDR3 loop spans 13 amino acids.

This clonotype was detected a few times. V is TRBV6-1 and J is TRBJ2-1, with 7 bases matching TRBD2. Germline CDR1 MNHNS, CDR2 SASEGT. The trim removed 4 bases at V and 0 bases at J, leaving 0 bases unmatched. There are 14 residues in the CDR3. Here the CDR3 DNA reads TGTGCCAGCAGTGCTAGCGGCTCCTACAATGAGCAGTTCTTC. Translated: CASSASGSYNEQFF.

This chain uses TRBV11-2 with TRBJ2-1; a weak D match, TRBD2 (5 bases). V was trimmed by 3 bases and J by 4 bases, leaving 13 bases between them. Germline CDR1 SGHAT, CDR2 FQNNGV. The CDR3 is made up of 15 amino acids. CDR3 loop: CASSFDRGMYNEQFF. In nucleotides, the CDR3 is TGTGCCAGCAGCTTTGATCGGGGTATGTACAATGAGCAGTTCTTC.

CDR3 loop: CASSSGGIKNIQYF. CDR3 bases: TGTGCCAGCAGTTCTGGCGGAATCAAAAACATTCAGTACTTC. This sequence joins TRBV12-3 or TRBV12-4 and TRBJ2-4, with D hard to call. The length of the CDR3 is 14 residues. Trimming pared 4 bases from V and 3 bases from J, leaving 10 bases between.

This clonotype appeared a few times. The chain carries TRBV20-1 and TRBJ1-2, with 7 positions matching TRBD1. There are 15 residues in the CDR3. With V trimmed by 0 bases and J by 6 bases, 10 bases remained unmatched. The germline CDR1 and CDR2 sequences are DFQATT and SNEGSKA (reference sequence). CDR3 coding DNA: TGCAGTGCTAGAGATCTCAGGGGGGAGGTTGATGGCTACACCTTC. Translation: CSARDLRGEVDGYTF.

The chain combines TRBV18 with TRBJ1-2, with TRBD1 as a possible D gene (5 bases). This CDR3 contains 14 residues. The V end was cut by 6 bases, the J end by 0 bases, with 11 bases between. CDR1 and CDR2 from the germline V gene are KGHSH and LQKENI. The CDR3 here is CASSMDISNYGYTF. CDR3 sequence (DNA): TGTGCCAGCTCCATGGACATCTCTAACTATGGCTACACCTTC.